The present TCR beta chain was sequenced within a study of cytomegalovirus exposure and HLA in healthy donors (dated by TCRdb to 2016 to 2017). With respect to the entire study: In an earlier analysis of approximately 640 of the donors, less than 350 Gb of sequence data and just under 120 million unique TCR beta sequences from 150 million to 200 million T cells were reported. About 310 gigabases of sequencing data and some 85 million unique TCR sequences were included in an early release covering roughly 700 HLA-typed donors. Among the roughly 400 genotyped donors, around 79% belonged to the genetic ancestry cluster associated with self-reported Caucasian donors. The study aimed to test whether signatures of past pathogen exposure could be identified by cataloging public T cell receptors. Using immunosequencing, the study profiled T cell repertoires from 500 to 800 subjects and related those repertoires to cytomegalovirus serostatus. Besides the first cohort of around 670 subjects, a separate validation cohort made up of 95 to 150 different subjects was used. To predict cytomegalovirus infection status, the study combined high-throughput TCR immunosequencing, statistical association of individual TCRs with disease status, and machine learning. A later analysis re-analyzed previously published TCR beta repertoires from 666 donors and added high-resolution HLA genotyping to study TCR occurrence patterns. Rather than drawing on any new phenotypic data, the later analysis identified candidate immune exposures from TCR beta sequences and the way those sequences occurred across donors. In an earlier analysis of 587 of the donors, high-throughput TCR beta sequencing was used to judge whether each TCR beta V gene segment behaved as functional or pseudogenic. Alongside the repertoire data, information on donor age, sex, ethnicity and CMV serostatus was compiled. A later genetic analysis took genome-wide SNP genotypes for about three fifths of the 666 donors and used that subset as a discovery cohort. Every discovery cohort repertoire had been produced on one sequencing platform. HLA typing included class I and class II loci at four-digit resolution. The number of typed donors differed by locus: roughly 629-640 for A, B, C, DRB1 and DQB1; roughly 510 for DQA1; approximately 600 for DPA1; and about 450 for DPB1. About five DR-DQ haplotypes were handled as single units for association and clustering, since linkage in the cohort was strong. Among 398 genotyped donors of the cohort, an average of around 250,000 unique TCR beta nucleotide sequences was sequenced per donor, of which about 18% were non-productive.

Here is what the overall study found, with its caveats: The authors suggested that the approach could potentially be extended to other disease states and immunological phenotypes. Roughly uniform sequencing depth across donors was assumed in presence/absence analyses, although this assumption may not hold. A later genetic analysis reported fewer N-insertions in productive TCRs among donors in an Asian-associated ancestry cluster than the roughly 720-donor mean. While some public TCRs were present in many individuals, most TCR sequences turned up only very rarely across donors. A later genetic analysis associated a missense DCLRE1C variant with V-gene and J-gene trimming of TCR beta chains, and an independent cohort replicated the association. A group of highly shared sequence variants was considered likely to be a technical artifact of the sequencing pipeline. Some IMGT-functional V segments, including TRBV6-2 and TRBV6-3, could not be distinguished by the 87-base-pair reads and were therefore excluded. When HLA alleles, especially DR and DQ, strongly co-occurred, attributing TCR associations to individual alleles was difficult. Because some donors lacked HLA typing at each locus, the association tests relied only on the typed subset. A later analysis associated 15,000 to 20,000 TCR beta sequences with specific HLA alleles at a false discovery rate of 0.05. In a later analysis, the rate of TCR association differed among HLA loci, with DRB1 alleles having the most associated TCRs and HLA-C alleles having the fewest. A later analysis found that HLA-associated TCR beta chains were more clonally expanded and had lower generation probabilities than equally common non-associated chains. A later analysis found that most CMV-associated TCR beta chains appeared HLA-restricted, with HLA associations seemingly driven largely by CMV exposure. According to a later analysis, parvovirus B19, influenza, CMV and Epstein-Barr virus appeared linked to several top co-occurrence clusters. This cohort had only TCR beta chains sequenced, and the lack of alpha or paired-chain data limited which features could be detected. A further reported finding was that TCR beta sequences accurately predicted the HLA-A and HLA-B alleles for most subjects in the first cohort. Broadly in line with IMGT annotations, most TCR beta V segments showed up in productive rearrangements about 90% or about 30% of the time in an earlier analysis of around 600 of the donors. The classifier was reported to diagnose cytomegalovirus status with high specificity and sensitivity in both the original cohort and the validation cohort. In vitro tests confirmed that a few of the cytomegalovirus-associated TCR beta chains recognize cytomegalovirus antigens. Correlated functional status among segregating V segments might be attributable to linkage disequilibrium, but an unknown experimental factor could not be ruled out. In the study, some 160 TCR beta chains were listed as associated with cytomegalovirus. For the cohort, immune exposure information was limited to CMV serostatus. About 17 rarely observed V segments, including chromosome 9 orphons, were excluded from the earlier analysis of some 590 of the donors because counts were too low.

The germline V gene sets CDR1 to WSHSY and CDR2 to SAAADI. There are 13 amino acids in the CDR3, from cysteine to phenylalanine inclusive. Just the 39-base CDR3 DNA is kept, in frame starting at base 1. From V the trimming removes 4 bases and from J it removes 6 bases, while the gene matches leave 2 bases of the junction unaccounted for. Receptor libraries were prepared by the immunoSEQ multiplex PCR assay. For the multiplex PCR, a mixture combining 60 forward primers for TCR Vbeta segments and 13 reverse primers for TCR Jbeta segments was used. The CDR3 region of rearranged TCR beta genes was amplified from genomic DNA with a multiplex PCR assay. The amplified TCR beta libraries were sequenced on the Illumina HiSeq System as 87-base-pair reads. The published analysis was carried out like this. A later analysis tallied roughly 78 million unique TCR beta chains across the 660 or so repertoires, and approximately 11 million of those chains were shared by two or more donors. A nearest-neighbor algorithm error-corrected the raw reads and collapsed the reads into unique sequences, merging closely related sequences to remove PCR and sequencing errors. V, D and J gene segments were assigned by aligning CDR3 sequences to IMGT reference sequences. Each retained sequence needed at least a six-nucleotide match to both a V gene segment and a J gene segment. A rearrangement counted as productive if the CDR3 had no stop codons and remained in frame with V and J, and every other rearrangement counted as non-productive. Following IMGT convention, CDR3 was defined as the stretch from the second conserved V-encoded cysteine to the conserved J-encoded phenylalanine. The earlier analysis of around 640 of the donors excluded sequences that lacked an unambiguous match to a single V gene segment. An earlier analysis of 587 of the donors classified V segments as functional when productive rearrangements were above 56.7% and as segregating when the standard deviation between donors was above 5%. A statistical classification framework was built to diagnose cytomegalovirus status from the catalog of TCR beta chain sequences. A later analysis assigned V and J genes by comparing TCR nucleotide sequences with IMGT/GENE-DB human TR gene sequences. The TCRdist pipeline was used in a later analysis to assign CDR3 sequences and most-parsimonious VDJ recombination scenarios. In a later analysis, every TCR beta chain was defined by the combination of its CDR3 amino acid sequence and its V-gene family, and reads without a unique V-gene family were dropped. As a way to deal with suspected cross-contamination and a sequencing artifact, a later analysis dropped 640 or so nucleotide sequences that were highly shared and had low generation probability. For each public chain, a later analysis derived a clonal expansion index from normalized ranks of inferred template counts within each repertoire. A later analysis computed generation probabilities with a VDJ recombination model fitted to out-of-frame rearrangements, and checked the results against IGoR. In a later analysis, TCR-TCR, TCR-HLA and TCR-CMV co-occurrence was scored with hypergeometric tests, and a repertoire-size bias correction was applied to TCR pairs. A later analysis estimated false discovery rates by permuting HLA or CMV assignments 20 times. In a later analysis, co-occurring TCRs were grouped with DBSCAN, and TCRdist sequence similarity was added when clustering was performed within HLA-allele-positive subsets. Repertoires with fewer than 30,000 or more than 120,000 public chains, plus five repertoires with anomalous nucleotide sharing, were excluded from co-occurrence clustering. TCRdb mirrors the immuneACCESS table, restricted to in-frame sequences. Some clones are absent from its copies; in checked studies, under half trace to an unresolved V gene, and the reason for the others is unknown. V, J and clone size are those of that table, while D and trimming were read from the DNA. The sample yields about 110,000 clones; around 86% were counted once. The ten largest clones take up about 1.8% of the sample.

This clone was counted once. Its cognate antigen has yet to be identified. Base-call qualities are not available, and no considerably larger clone is one nucleotide away. The cohort comprised 550 to 700 healthy bone marrow donors. At the time of sampling, every cohort member was nominally healthy, though immune exposures that went unrecorded were likely present. The donor tested CMV seronegative and was one of the 352 seronegative cohort members. Each donor provided a peripheral blood sample, and peripheral blood mononuclear cells were used for TCR beta sequencing. The Qiagen DNeasy Blood Extraction Kit was used to extract genomic DNA from the blood cell samples.

The chain employs TRBV10-2 and TRBJ2-2; the junction holds 7 bases that match TRBD2. The TCR sequence derives from a man aged 35-49 years in good health and CMV-seronegative. Sequencing was carried out using PBMCs. CDR3 region: CASSVTSPGELFF. At the DNA level, the sequence is TGCGCCAGCAGTGTGACTAGCCCCGGGGAGCTGTTTTTT.